The present entry profiles one T cell receptor beta chain with its context. This record comes from a study of naive and memory T cell subsets. V trimming: 5 bases; J trimming: 10 bases; junction bases outside the gene matches: 10. This CDR3 comprises 15 residues. Germline V CDR1 and CDR2: SGHTA, FQGNSA. Both TRBC1 and TRBC2 were covered by a beta constant-region primer of two equimolar oligonucleotides. Nested alpha and beta constant-region primers with the SP2 primer drove four PCR rounds on ligated cDNA. TCRdb re-derived calls from the UMI-ligation and nested PCR reads in MiXCR, one entry per CDR3 protein. The sample holds around 110,000 distinct CDR3 sequences, just over 35% seen once.

V gene TRBV7-2 combines with J gene TRBJ1-4, with 10 bases matching TRBD1. The TCR sequence derives from a human donor in good health. The sample consisted of central memory CD4+ T cells from blood. The CDR3 loop is CASSPPGTGVGKLFF. The CDR3 DNA reads TGTGCCAGCAGCCCGCCCGGGACAGGGGTCGGAAAACTGTTTTTT.